This T cell receptor (beta chain) was recorded in a study of T-cell reconstitution after alpha-beta-depleted transplantation in children. V lost 7 bases and J lost 3; bases outside the gene matches: 4. In germline, CDR1 is SGHDT, CDR2 YYEEEE. This CDR3 has 12 amino acids. Unique molecular identifiers were used to barcode this TCRbeta library. Each CDR3 protein is one row after TCRdb ran MiXCR on the PCR reads. Among hundreds of thousands of distinct CDR3 sequences, about 23% were seen once, and the ten largest hold 13% to 15%. Sequences were derived from PBMCs, mostly from graft donor cells, sampled 360 days after TCRalphabeta/CD19-depleted stem cell transplant. The genes are TRBV5-6 and TRBJ2-7; TRBD2 matches at 7 bases. This receptor was identified in a boy under two years old who had a stem cell transplant for acute myeloid leukemia, so the T cells may come from the graft donor. The CDR3 spells CASAGRGYEQYF. The DNA for the CDR3 is TGTGCCAGCGCTGGGAGGGGCTACGAGCAGTACTTC.